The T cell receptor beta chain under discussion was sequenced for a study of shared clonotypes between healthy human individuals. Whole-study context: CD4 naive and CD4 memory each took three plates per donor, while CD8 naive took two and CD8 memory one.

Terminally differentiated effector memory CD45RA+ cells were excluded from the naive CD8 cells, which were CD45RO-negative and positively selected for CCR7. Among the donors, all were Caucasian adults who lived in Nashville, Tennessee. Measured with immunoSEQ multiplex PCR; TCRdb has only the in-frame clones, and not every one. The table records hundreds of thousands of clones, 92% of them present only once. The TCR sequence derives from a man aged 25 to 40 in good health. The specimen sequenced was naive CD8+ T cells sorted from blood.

The CDR3 loop is CASSQDGGNLQHF. In DNA, the CDR3 is TGCGCCAGCAGCCAAGATGGAGGTAACCTCCAGCATTTT. V is TRBV4-1 and J is TRBJ1-5; D is uncertain. Between the trimmed V and J ends, which lost 0 bases and 12 bases, there was a span of 12 bases. This CDR3 has 13 residues. Germline V lookup: CDR1 MGHRA, CDR2 YSYEKL.